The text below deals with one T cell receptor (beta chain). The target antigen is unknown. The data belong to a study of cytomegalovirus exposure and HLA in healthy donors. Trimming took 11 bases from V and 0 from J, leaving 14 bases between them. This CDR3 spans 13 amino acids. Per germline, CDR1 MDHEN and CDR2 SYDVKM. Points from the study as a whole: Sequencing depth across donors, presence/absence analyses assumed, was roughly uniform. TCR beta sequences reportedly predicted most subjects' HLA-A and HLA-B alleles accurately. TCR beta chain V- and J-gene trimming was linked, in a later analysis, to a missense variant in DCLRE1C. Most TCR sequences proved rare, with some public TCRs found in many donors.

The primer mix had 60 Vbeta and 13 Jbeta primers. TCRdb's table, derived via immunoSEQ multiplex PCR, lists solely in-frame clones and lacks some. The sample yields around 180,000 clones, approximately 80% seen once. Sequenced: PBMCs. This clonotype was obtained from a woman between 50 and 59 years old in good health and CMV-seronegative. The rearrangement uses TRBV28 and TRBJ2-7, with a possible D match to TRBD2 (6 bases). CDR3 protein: CAAGGVSSYEQYF. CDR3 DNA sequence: TGTGCCGCCGGAGGGGTAAGCTCCTACGAGCAGTACTTC.